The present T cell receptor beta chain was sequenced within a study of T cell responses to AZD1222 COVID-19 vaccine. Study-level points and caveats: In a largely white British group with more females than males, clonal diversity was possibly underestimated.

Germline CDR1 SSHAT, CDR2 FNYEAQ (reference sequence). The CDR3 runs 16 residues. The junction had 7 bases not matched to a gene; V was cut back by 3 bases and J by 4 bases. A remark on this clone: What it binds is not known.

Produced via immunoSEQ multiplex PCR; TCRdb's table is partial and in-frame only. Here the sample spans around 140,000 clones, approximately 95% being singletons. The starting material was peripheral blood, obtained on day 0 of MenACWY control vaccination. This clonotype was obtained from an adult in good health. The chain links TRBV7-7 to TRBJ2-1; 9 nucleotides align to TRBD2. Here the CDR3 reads CASSLRAGGPYNEQFF. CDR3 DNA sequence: TGTGCCAGCAGCTTGAGGGCGGGAGGGCCTTACAATGAGCAGTTCTTC.